The clone carrying this T cell receptor beta chain has more than one count but fewer than ten. Its antigen is undetermined. A junction boundary mismatches the germline segment, possibly from a read error. This specimen comes from a study of identical twins' blood T cells. Overall study context: About six alpha and about 6 beta libraries together yielded 50 million or so reads. Study-wide points: Twin repertoire similarity may partly reflect shared environment. Out-of-frame TCRbeta clonotypes reportedly had markedly more similar V usage in twins than unrelated donors. Mainly, cloneset size products determined shared clonotypes, twins included.

TCRdb processed the 5' RACE reads anew with MiXCR; each CDR3 protein has one entry. Of a few hundred thousand distinct CDR3 sequences listed, more than 25% are singletons. The CDR3 consists of 13 residues. The germline CDR1 and CDR2 sequences are SGHVS and FNYEAQ. The receptor's source is a woman aged 18-49 years in good health. Sequenced: PBMCs. The chain joins TRBV7-6 to TRBJ1-5, with no clear D. Here the CDR3 DNA reads TGTACCAGCAGCTTAGACCGAAATCAGCCCCAGCATTTT. Its protein product is CTSSLDRNQPQHF.